The clone carrying this T cell receptor (beta chain) was observed at least ten times. Antigen specificity is unknown. This entry belongs to a study of regulatory T cells in long-lasting Graves disease. Broader study findings: Persistent disease was characterized by preferential usage of TRBV28, TRBJ1-2 and TRBJ2-5.

Time point in this sample: persistent/refractory GD, antithyroid drugs over 5 years with positive TRAb. RNA extracted from PBMCs served as the sequencing template. Arm-PCR of CDR3 regions and iRepertoire HTBI primers were the basis on which TCR beta libraries were built. Each CDR3 protein gets one entry after TCRdb re-called the multiplex PCR reads with MiXCR. Among roughly 450,000 distinct CDR3 sequences, around 24% were seen once, and the ten largest hold roughly 28%. The CDR3 has 14 residues. Trimming left V 3 bases short and J 5 bases short, with 16 bases between. CDR1 and CDR2 from the germline V gene are SQVTM and ANQGSEA.

This TCR was sampled from a female donor with Graves disease. The sample here was peripheral blood mononuclear cells (PBMCs), taken when the disease was refractory, from a patient treated with antithyroid drugs. J is TRBJ2-5 and V is TRBV29-1; either TRBD1 or TRBD2 may supply D (6 bases each). The CDR3 region is CSVDIGGLGETQYF. CDR3 nucleotide sequence: TGCAGCGTTGATATTGGGGGGCTTGGGGAGACCCAGTACTTC.